The TCR beta chain described here comes from a study of blood T cell repertoires in COVID-19. Trimming cost V 4 bases and J 7 bases; bases outside gene matches: 10. Germline V gene sequence: CDR1 MDHEN, CDR2 SYDVKM. This CDR3 comprises 15 residues. The sample holds a few counts of this clone. TCRdb's copy holds only in-frame clones and misses some; the assay was immunoSEQ multiplex PCR. This sample has approximately 120,000 clones, with more than 70% found just once. Specimen: peripheral blood. The receptor was isolated from a woman older than 75 with COVID-19, enrolled during active disease. V gene TRBV28 combines with J gene TRBJ1-2; 9 bases are a match to TRBD1. This chain's CDR3 is CASSWDRETVGGYTF. The CDR3 region has the DNA TGTGCCAGCAGTTGGGACAGGGAAACTGTTGGTGGCTACACCTTC.